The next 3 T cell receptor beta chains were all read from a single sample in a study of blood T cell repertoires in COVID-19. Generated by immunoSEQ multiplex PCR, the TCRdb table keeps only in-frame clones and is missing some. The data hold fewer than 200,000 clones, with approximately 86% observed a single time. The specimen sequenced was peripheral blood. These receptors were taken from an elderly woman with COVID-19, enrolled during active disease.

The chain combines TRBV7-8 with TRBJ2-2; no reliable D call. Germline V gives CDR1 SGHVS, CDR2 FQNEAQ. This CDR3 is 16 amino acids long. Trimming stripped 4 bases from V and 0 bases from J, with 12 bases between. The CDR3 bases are TGTGCCAGCAGCTCCCTTTCCAGCGCGAACACCGGGGAGCTGTTTTTT. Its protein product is CASSSLSSANTGELFF.

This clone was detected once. The CDR3: CASSSGSRNYGYTF. CDR3 nucleotides: TGTGCCAGCAGTTCAGGGTCGCGGAACTATGGCTACACCTTC. The genes are TRBV28 and TRBJ1-2, with D tentatively TRBD1 (5 bases). Germline V gene lookup returns CDR1 MDHEN and CDR2 SYDVKM. The CDR3 runs to 14 residues. Trimming took 4 bases from V and 2 from J, leaving 11 bases between them.

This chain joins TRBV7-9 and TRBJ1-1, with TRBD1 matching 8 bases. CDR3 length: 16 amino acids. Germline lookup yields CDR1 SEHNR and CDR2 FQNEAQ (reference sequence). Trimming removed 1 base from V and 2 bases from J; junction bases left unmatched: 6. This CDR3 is CASSLEGAGGNTEAFF. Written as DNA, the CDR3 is TGTGCCAGCAGCTTAGAGGGGGCAGGGGGCAACACTGAAGCTTTCTTT.